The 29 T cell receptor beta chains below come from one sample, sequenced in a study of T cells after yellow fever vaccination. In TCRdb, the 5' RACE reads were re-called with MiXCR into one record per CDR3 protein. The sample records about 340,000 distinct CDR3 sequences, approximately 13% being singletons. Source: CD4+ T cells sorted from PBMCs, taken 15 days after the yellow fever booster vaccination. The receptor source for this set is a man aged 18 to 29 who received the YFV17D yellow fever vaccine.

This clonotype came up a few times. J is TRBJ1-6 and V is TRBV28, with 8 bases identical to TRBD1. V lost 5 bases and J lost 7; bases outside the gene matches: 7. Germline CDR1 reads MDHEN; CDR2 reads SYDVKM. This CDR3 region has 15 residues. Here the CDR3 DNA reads TGTGCCAGCAGTGGAGGACAGGGATGGAATTCACCCCTCCACTTT. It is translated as CASSGGQGWNSPLHF.

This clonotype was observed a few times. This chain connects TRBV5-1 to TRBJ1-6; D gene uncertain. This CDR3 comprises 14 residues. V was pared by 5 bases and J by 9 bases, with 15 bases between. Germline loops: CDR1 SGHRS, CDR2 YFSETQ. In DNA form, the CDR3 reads TGCGCCAGCAGGGCTGTGTCAGTCGGTTCACCCCTCCACTTT. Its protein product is CASRAVSVGSPLHF.

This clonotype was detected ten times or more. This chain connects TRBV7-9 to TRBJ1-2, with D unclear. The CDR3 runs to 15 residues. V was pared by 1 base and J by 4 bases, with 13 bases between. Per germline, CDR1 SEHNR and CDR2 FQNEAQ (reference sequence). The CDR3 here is CASSLGVLVGYGYTF. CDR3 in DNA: TGTGCCAGCAGCTTAGGGGTTTTGGTTGGCTATGGCTACACCTTC.

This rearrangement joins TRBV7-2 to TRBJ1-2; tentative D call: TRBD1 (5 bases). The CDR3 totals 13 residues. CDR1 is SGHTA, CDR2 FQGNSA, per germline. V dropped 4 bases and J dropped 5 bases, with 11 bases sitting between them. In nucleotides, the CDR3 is TGTGCCAGCAGCTGGGGCCAGAGATATGGCTACACCTTC. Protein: CASSWGQRYGYTF.

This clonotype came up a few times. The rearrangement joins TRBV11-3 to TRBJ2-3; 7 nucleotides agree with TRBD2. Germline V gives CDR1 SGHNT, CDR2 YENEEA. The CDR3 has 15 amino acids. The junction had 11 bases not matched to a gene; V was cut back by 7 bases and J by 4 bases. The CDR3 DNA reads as TGTGCCAGCACCTCGAGCCCGGGGGGTCCAGATACGCAGTATTTT. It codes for CASTSSPGGPDTQYF.

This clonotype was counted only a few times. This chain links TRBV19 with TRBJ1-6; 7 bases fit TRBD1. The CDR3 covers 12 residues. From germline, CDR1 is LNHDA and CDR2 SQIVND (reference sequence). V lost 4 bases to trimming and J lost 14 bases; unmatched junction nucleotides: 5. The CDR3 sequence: CASSSRGSSLHF. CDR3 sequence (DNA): TGTGCCAGTAGTAGCAGGGGGAGCTCCCTCCACTTT.

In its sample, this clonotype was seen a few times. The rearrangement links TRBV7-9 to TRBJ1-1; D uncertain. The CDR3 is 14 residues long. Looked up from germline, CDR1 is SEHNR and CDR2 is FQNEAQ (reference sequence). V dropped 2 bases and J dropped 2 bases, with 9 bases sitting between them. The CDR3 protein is CASSLTEGNTEAFF. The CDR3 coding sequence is TGTGCCAGCAGCTTAACAGAGGGAAACACTGAAGCTTTCTTT.

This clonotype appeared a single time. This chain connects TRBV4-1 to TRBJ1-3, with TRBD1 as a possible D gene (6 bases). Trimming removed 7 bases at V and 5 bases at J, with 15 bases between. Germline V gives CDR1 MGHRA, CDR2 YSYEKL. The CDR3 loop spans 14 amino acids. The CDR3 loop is CASMQGLGRNTIYF. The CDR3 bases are TGCGCCAGCATGCAGGGGCTTGGTAGAAACACCATATATTTT.

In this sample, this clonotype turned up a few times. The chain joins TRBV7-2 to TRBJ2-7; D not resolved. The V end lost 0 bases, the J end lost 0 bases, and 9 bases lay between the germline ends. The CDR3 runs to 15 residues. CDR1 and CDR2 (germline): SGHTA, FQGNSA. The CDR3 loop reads CASSLARSYSYEQYF. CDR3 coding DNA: TGTGCCAGCAGCTTAGCGCGTAGCTACTCCTACGAGCAGTACTTC.

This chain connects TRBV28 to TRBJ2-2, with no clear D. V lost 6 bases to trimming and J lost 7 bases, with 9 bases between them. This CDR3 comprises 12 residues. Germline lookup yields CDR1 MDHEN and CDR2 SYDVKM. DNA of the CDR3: TGTGCCAGCAGCCTGGGGTTCGGGGAGCTGTTTTTT. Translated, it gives CASSLGFGELFF.

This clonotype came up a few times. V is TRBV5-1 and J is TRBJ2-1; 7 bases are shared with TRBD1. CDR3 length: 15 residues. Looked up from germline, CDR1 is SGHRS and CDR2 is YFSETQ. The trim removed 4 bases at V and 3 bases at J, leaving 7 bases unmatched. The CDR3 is CASSQQGWVYNEQFF. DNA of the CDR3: TGCGCCAGCAGCCAACAGGGGTGGGTCTACAATGAGCAGTTCTTC.

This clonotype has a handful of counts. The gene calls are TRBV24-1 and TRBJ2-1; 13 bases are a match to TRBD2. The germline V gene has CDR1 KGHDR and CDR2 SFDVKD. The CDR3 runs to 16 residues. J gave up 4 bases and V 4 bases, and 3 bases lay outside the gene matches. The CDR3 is CATSDSLAGGYNEQFF. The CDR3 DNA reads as TGTGCCACCAGTGACTCACTAGCGGGGGGGTACAATGAGCAGTTCTTC.

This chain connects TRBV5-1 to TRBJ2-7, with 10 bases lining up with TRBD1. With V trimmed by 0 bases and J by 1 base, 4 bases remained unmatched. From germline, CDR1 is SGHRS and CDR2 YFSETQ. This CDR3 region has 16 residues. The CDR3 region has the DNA TGCGCCAGCAGCTTGGAGGGGACAGGGGATTCCTACGAGCAGTACTTC. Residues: CASSLEGTGDSYEQYF. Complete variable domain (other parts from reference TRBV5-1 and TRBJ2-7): KAGVTQTPRYLIKTRGQQVTLSCSPISGHRSVSWYQQTPGQGLQFLFEYFSETQRNKGNFPGRFSGRQFSNSRSEMNVSTLELGDSALYLCASSLEGTGDSYEQYFGPGTRLTVT.

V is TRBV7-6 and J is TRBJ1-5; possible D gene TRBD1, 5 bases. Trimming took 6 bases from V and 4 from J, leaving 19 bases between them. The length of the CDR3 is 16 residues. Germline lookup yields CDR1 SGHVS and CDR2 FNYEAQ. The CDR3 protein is CASSLSGGFGNQPQHF. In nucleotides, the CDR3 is TGTGCCAGCAGTCTCTCGGGGGGATTCGGGAATCAGCCCCAGCATTTT.

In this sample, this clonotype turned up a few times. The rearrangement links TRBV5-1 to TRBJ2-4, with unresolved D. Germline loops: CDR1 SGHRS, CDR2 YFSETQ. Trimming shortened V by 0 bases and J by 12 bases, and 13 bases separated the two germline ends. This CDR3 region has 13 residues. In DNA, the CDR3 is TGCGCCAGCAGCTTGGTTGGCCTGTCTACTCAGTACTTC. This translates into CASSLVGLSTQYF.

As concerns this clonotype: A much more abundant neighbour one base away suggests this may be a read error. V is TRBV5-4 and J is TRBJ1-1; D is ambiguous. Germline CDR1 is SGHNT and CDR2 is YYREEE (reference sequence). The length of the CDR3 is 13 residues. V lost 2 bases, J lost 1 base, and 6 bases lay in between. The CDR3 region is CASSFQANTEAFF. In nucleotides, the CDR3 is TGTGCCAGCAGCTTTCAGGCGAACACTGAAGCTTTCTTT.

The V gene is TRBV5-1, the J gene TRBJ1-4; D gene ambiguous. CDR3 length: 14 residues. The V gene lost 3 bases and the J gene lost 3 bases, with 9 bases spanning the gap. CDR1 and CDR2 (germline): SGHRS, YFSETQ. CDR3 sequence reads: CASSSGFANEKLFF. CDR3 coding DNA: TGCGCCAGCAGCTCGGGTTTTGCTAATGAAAAACTGTTTTTT.

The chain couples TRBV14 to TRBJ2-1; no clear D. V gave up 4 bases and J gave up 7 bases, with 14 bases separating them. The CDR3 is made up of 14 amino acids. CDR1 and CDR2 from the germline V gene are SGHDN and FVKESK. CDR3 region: CASSPGQIENEQFF. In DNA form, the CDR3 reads TGTGCCAGCAGCCCTGGCCAGATTGAAAATGAGCAGTTCTTC.

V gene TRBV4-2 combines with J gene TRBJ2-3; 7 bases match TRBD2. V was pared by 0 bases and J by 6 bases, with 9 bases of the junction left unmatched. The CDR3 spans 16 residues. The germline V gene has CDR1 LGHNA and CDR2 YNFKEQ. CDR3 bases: TGTGCCAGCAGCCAAGAGCTTATCGGGGGAGGGGATACGCAGTATTTT. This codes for CASSQELIGGGDTQYF.

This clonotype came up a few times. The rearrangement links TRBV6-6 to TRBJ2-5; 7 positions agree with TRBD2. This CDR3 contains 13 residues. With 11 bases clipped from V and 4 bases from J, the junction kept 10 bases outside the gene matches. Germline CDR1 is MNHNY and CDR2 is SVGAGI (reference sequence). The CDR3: CASSGGGGETQYF. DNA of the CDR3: TGTGCCTCCTCCGGCGGGGGAGGAGAGACCCAGTACTTC.

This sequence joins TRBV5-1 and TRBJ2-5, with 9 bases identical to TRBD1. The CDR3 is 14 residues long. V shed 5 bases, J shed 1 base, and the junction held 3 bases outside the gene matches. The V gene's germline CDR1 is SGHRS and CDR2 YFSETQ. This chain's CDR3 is CASRRDRVQETQYF. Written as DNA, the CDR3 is TGCGCCAGCAGACGGGACAGGGTCCAAGAGACCCAGTACTTC. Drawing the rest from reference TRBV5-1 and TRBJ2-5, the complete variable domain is KAGVTQTPRYLIKTRGQQVTLSCSPISGHRSVSWYQQTPGQGLQFLFEYFSETQRNKGNFPGRFSGRQFSNSRSEMNVSTLELGDSALYLCASRRDRVQETQYFGPGTRLLVL.

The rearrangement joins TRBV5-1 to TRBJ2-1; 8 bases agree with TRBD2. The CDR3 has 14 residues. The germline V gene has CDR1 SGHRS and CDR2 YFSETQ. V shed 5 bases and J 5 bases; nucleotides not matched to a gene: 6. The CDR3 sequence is CASRGLAADNEQFF. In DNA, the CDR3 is TGCGCCAGCAGAGGACTAGCAGCCGACAATGAGCAGTTCTTC.

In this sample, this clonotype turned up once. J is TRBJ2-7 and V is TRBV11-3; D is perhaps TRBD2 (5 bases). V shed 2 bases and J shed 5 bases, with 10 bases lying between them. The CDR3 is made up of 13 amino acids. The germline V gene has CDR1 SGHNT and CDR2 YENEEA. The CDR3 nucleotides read TGTGCCAGCAGCTTAAAGCGGTTCGACGAGCAGTACTTC. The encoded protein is CASSLKRFDEQYF.

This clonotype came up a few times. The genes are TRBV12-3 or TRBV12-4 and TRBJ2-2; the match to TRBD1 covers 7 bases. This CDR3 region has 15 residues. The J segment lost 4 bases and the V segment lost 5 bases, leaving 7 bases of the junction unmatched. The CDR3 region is CASSPYGTATGELFF. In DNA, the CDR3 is TGTGCCAGCAGTCCATACGGGACAGCCACCGGGGAGCTGTTTTTT.

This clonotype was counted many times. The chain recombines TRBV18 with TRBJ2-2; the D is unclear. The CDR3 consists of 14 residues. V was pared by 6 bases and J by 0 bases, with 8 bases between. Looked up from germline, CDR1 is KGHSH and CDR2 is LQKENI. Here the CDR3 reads CASSEISNTGELFF. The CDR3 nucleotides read TGTGCCAGCTCCGAGATCTCGAACACCGGGGAGCTGTTTTTT.

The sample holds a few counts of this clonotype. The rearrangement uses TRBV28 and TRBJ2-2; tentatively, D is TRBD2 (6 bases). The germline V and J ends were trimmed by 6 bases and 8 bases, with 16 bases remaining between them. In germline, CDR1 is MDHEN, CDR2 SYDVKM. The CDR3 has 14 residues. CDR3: CASSLTSPRGELFF. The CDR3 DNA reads TGTGCCAGCAGCCTGACTAGTCCTAGAGGGGAGCTGTTTTTT.

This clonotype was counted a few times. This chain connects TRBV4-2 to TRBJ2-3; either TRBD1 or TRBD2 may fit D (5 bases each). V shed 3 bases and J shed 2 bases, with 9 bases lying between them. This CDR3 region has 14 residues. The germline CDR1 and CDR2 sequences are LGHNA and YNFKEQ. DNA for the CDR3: TGTGCCAGCAGCCAGGGGGAAAACACAGATACGCAGTATTTT. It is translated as CASSQGENTDTQYF.

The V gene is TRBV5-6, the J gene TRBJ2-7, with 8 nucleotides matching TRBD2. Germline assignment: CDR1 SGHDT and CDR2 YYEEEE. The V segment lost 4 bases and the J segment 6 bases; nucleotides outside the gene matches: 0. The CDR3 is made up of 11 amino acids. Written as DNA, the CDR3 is TGTGCCAGCAGCCGGGAGGGCGAGCAGTACTTC. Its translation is CASSREGEQYF.

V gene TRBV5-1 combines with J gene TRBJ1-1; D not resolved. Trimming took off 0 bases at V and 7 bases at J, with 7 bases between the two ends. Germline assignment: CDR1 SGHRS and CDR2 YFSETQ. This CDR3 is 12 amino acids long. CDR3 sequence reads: CASSLGESEAFF. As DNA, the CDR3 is TGCGCCAGCAGCTTGGGGGAGAGTGAAGCTTTCTTT.